This T cell receptor beta chain derives from a study of shared clonotypes between healthy human individuals. Original processing notes: Filtering differed for immunoSEQ, which gave only junction sequences without quality scores. The assay was immunoSEQ multiplex PCR, and TCRdb's table has in-frame clones only and misses some. For V, J and clone size, that table is used; D and trimming come from the DNA. Of about 2.1 million clones in the sample, roughly 91% were seen once. Terminally differentiated effector memory CD45RA+ cells were left out of the naive CD8 fraction, which was CD45RO-negative and positively selected for CCR7. V shed 6 bases and J 3 bases; nucleotides not matched to a gene: 7. The germline gives CDR1 SEHNR, CDR2 FQNEAQ (reference sequence). The CDR3 extends over 15 amino acids.

The sequenced sample consisted of naive CD8+ T cells from PBMCs. This receptor was identified in a man aged 18 to 29 in good health. Some clones in this sample may be carry-over from other donors' samples. The chain joins TRBV7-9 to TRBJ2-1, with TRBD2 matching over 8 bases. The CDR3 loop is CASSRWGLDYNEQFF. The CDR3 region has the DNA TGTGCCAGCAGTCGCTGGGGACTAGACTACAATGAGCAGTTCTTC.